Presented here are 26 T cell receptor beta chains from one specimen sequenced in a study of shared clonotypes between healthy human individuals. CD45RO-negative cells were positively selected for CCR7, leaving out terminally differentiated effector memory CD45RA+ cells. This table comes from immunoSEQ multiplex PCR, and its TCRdb copy is limited to in-frame clones, with some not included. The repertoire holds about 2 million clones, with about 95% as singletons. Sequenced material: naive CD8+ T cells sorted from blood. The receptors were gathered from a man aged 18 to 29 in good health.

The chain has TRBV6-1 and TRBJ2-1; D is unclear. Trimming removed 2 bases at V and 11 bases at J, with 10 bases between. The CDR3 covers 12 residues. From germline, CDR1 is MNHNS and CDR2 SASEGT. The CDR3 protein is CASSEFPLQQFF. The CDR3 DNA sequence: TGTGCCAGCAGTGAATTCCCCCTTCAGCAGTTCTTC.

The chain uses TRBV7-9 and TRBJ2-5; 15 positions match TRBD2. This CDR3 is built from 16 residues. The V gene's germline CDR1 is SEHNR and CDR2 FQNEAQ (reference sequence). The ends lost 5 bases at V and 4 bases at J; junction bases unmatched: 5. The CDR3 protein is CASSRGLAGGGETQYF. The CDR3 nucleotides are TGTGCCAGCAGCCGAGGACTAGCGGGAGGGGGAGAGACCCAGTACTTC.

This rearrangement joins TRBV5-5 to TRBJ2-7; 7 bases align to TRBD1. Unmatched junction bases numbered 8, after V lost 4 bases and J lost 1 base. In germline, CDR1 is SGHKS, CDR2 YYEKEE (reference sequence). CDR3 size: 15 residues. For the CDR3, the DNA is TGTGCCAGCAGCCAGGGGACAGAACGGTCCTACGAGCAGTACTTC. It encodes CASSQGTERSYEQYF.

V is TRBV4-3 and J is TRBJ2-7; 8 bases fit TRBD2. Germline values: CDR1 LGHNA, CDR2 YSLEER. This CDR3 has 15 residues. Trimming cost V 2 bases and J 0 bases; bases outside gene matches: 3. The CDR3 reads CASSQILADSYEQYF. DNA of the CDR3: TGCGCCAGCAGCCAAATACTAGCGGACTCCTACGAGCAGTACTTC.

The gene calls are TRBV4-1 and TRBJ2-1, with 8 bases aligning to TRBD2. The CDR3 loop spans 16 amino acids. Germline values: CDR1 MGHRA, CDR2 YSYEKL. The ends lost 4 bases at V and 4 bases at J; junction bases unmatched: 9. The CDR3 DNA follows: TGCGCCAGCAGCCGCTCGAGCGGGAGTGGGTACAATGAGCAGTTCTTC. Protein: CASSRSSGSGYNEQFF.

The V call is TRBV5-1, the J call TRBJ2-5; 7 bases agree with TRBD1. The length of the CDR3 is 14 residues. The V and J ends lost 3 bases and 4 bases, in that order; junction bases with no gene match: 6. Germline CDR1 reads SGHRS; CDR2 reads YFSETQ. The CDR3 DNA is TGCGCCAGCAGCTGGGACAGTCCCAGAGAGACCCAGTACTTC. The encoded protein is CASSWDSPRETQYF.

The chain couples TRBV2 to TRBJ1-2; D might be TRBD1 (6 bases). The CDR3 spans 18 residues. Trimming removed 1 base at V and 0 bases at J, with 18 bases between. Per germline, CDR1 SNHLY and CDR2 FYNNEI. CDR3 loop: CASSEGGPTGLANYGYTF. The CDR3 coding sequence is TGTGCCAGCAGTGAAGGGGGGCCTACAGGCCTAGCTAACTATGGCTACACCTTC.

There are a few counts of this clone. The chain carries TRBV6-1 and TRBJ1-1; D not certain. Germline-derived CDR1 and CDR2 are MNHNS and SASEGT. The CDR3 is 14 amino acids. The germline V and J ends were trimmed by 4 bases and 4 bases, with 13 bases remaining between them. The CDR3 spells CASSVPWGVTEAFF. As DNA, the CDR3 is TGTGCCAGCAGTGTACCGTGGGGTGTCACTGAAGCTTTCTTT.

This sequence joins TRBV13 and TRBJ2-7; tentatively, D is TRBD1 or TRBD2 (7 bases each). V lost 2 bases and J lost 2, with 16 bases in between. Germline V CDR1 and CDR2: PRHDT, FYEKMQ (reference sequence). The CDR3 has 16 residues. In DNA form, the CDR3 reads TGTGCCAGCAGCTTAACTCCAGGGGGGGAGACCTACGAGCAGTACTTC. This codes for CASSLTPGGETYEQYF.

The gene calls are TRBV28 and TRBJ1-2; 7 nucleotides align to TRBD1. CDR1 and CDR2 from the germline V gene are MDHEN and SYDVKM. The CDR3 runs 13 residues. Germline trimming cut 6 bases from V and 3 bases from J; bases unmatched to any gene: 4. CDR3 sequence: CASRKQGHYGYTF. Here the CDR3 DNA reads TGTGCCAGCAGGAAACAGGGGCACTATGGCTACACCTTC.

The V and J genes are TRBV2 and TRBJ2-7; TRBD2 aligns across 8 bases. V dropped 2 bases and J dropped 1; count of bases not matched to a gene: 10. The length of the CDR3 is 17 residues. Germline loops: CDR1 SNHLY, CDR2 FYNNEI. In nucleotides, the CDR3 is TGTGCCAGCAGTGAATTCCCCCCGCGCGGGGGGTCCTACGAGCAGTACTTC. This gives the protein CASSEFPPRGGSYEQYF.

The sample holds one count of this clone. The same CDR3 arises from other DNA sequences in this sample as well. The chain has TRBV30 and TRBJ2-3; 12 bases match TRBD2. V was pared by 4 bases and J by 2 bases, with 4 bases of the junction left unmatched. The CDR3 has 15 amino acids. In germline, CDR1 is GTSNPN, CDR2 SVGIG (reference sequence). The CDR3 loop reads CAWTGLAGVTDTQYF. The CDR3 DNA sequence: TGTGCCTGGACGGGACTAGCGGGTGTCACAGATACGCAGTATTTT. Variable domain in full (rest from reference TRBV30 and TRBJ2-3): SQTIHQWPATLVQPVGSPLSLECTVEGTSNPNLYWYRQAAGRGLQLLFYSVGIGQISSEVPQNLSASRPQDRQFILSSKKLLLSDSGFYLCAWTGLAGVTDTQYFGPGTRLTVL.

V usage is TRBV27 and J usage is TRBJ2-5; 10 bases agree with TRBD1. Germline CDR1 reads MNHEY; CDR2 reads SMNVEV (reference sequence). CDR3 length: 14 amino acids. Unmatched junction bases numbered 0, after V lost 0 bases and J lost 5 bases. The CDR3 DNA is TGTGCCAGCAGTTTATCGACAGGGGGCGAGACCCAGTACTTC. Translation: CASSLSTGGETQYF.

The chain carries TRBV11-2 and TRBJ2-5, with 7 bases fitting TRBD1. There are 16 residues in the CDR3. Germline V lookup: CDR1 SGHAT, CDR2 FQNNGV. Trimming cost V 5 bases and J 2 bases; bases outside gene matches: 11. In DNA, the CDR3 is TGTGCCAGCAGCCCGAGACCAGGGGGTAGACAAGAGACCCAGTACTTC. It translates to CASSPRPGGRQETQYF. Variable domain in full (rest from reference TRBV11-2 and TRBJ2-5): EAGVAQSPRYKIIEKRQSVAFWCNPISGHATLYWYQQILGQGPKLLIQFQNNGVVDDSQLPKDRFSAERLKGVDSTLKIQPAKLEDSAVYLCASSPRPGGRQETQYFGPGTRLLVL.

The chain is built from TRBV19 and TRBJ2-7; D remains ambiguous. The germline V gene has CDR1 LNHDA and CDR2 SQIVND (reference sequence). CDR3 length: 16 amino acids. The V gene lost 0 bases and the J gene lost 6 bases, with 18 bases spanning the gap. The CDR3 region is CASSIDQVGPAGEQYF. DNA for the CDR3: TGTGCCAGTAGTATAGATCAAGTTGGCCCAGCAGGCGAGCAGTACTTC.

The genes are TRBV19 and TRBJ1-1; possibly TRBD1 for D (5 bases). The CDR3 is 12 residues long. Trimming removed 8 bases at V and 5 bases at J, with 12 bases between. The germline gives CDR1 LNHDA, CDR2 SQIVND (reference sequence). CDR3 coding DNA: TGTGCCAGTGGGCAGGGTCTTACTGAAGCTTTCTTT. Translated, it gives CASGQGLTEAFF.

This clone turned up a few times. The chain is built from TRBV30 and TRBJ1-1; D is undetermined. Looked up from germline, CDR1 is GTSNPN and CDR2 is SVGIG (reference sequence). Trimming removed 0 bases from V and 8 bases from J, with 10 bases in between. CDR3 length: 12 amino acids. The CDR3 region has the DNA TGTGCCTGGAGTGTAGTGGCGGCAGAAGCTTTCTTT. Its protein product is CAWSVVAAEAFF.

V usage is TRBV10-2 and J usage is TRBJ2-1; tentative D call: TRBD1 (6 bases). The CDR3 extends over 16 amino acids. The V and J ends lost 5 bases and 6 bases respectively, with 20 bases between them. Germline-derived CDR1 and CDR2 are WSHSY and SAAADI. The chain's CDR3 is CASSTRQGRGPNEQFF. CDR3 in DNA: TGCGCCAGCAGTACCCGGCAGGGGCGCGGTCCCAATGAGCAGTTCTTC.

The V gene is TRBV7-3, the J gene TRBJ2-7, with 10 nucleotides matching TRBD1. V trimming: 5 bases; J trimming: 2 bases; junction bases outside the gene matches: 6. The germline V gene has CDR1 SGHTA and CDR2 FQGTGA. The CDR3 runs to 15 residues. As DNA, the CDR3 is TGTGCCAGCAGCCTTGAAGGGACAGGGGCCTACGAGCAGTACTTC. Amino acids: CASSLEGTGAYEQYF. The full variable domain, with the rest looked up from reference TRBV7-3 and TRBJ2-7, is GAGVSQTPSNKVTEKGKYVELRCDPISGHTALYWYRQSLGQGPEFLIYFQGTGAADDSGLPNDRFFAVRPEGSVSTLKIQRTERGDSAVYLCASSLEGTGAYEQYFGPGTRLTVT.

The chain combines TRBV4-1 with TRBJ2-3; 7 bases are a match to TRBD2. Trimming cost V 4 bases and J 7 bases; bases outside gene matches: 11. The CDR3 totals 15 residues. Looked up from germline, CDR1 is MGHRA and CDR2 is YSYEKL. The CDR3, as DNA: TGCGCCAGCAGCCCTGAAGGGCGCGGGAGTTATACGCAGTATTTT. It yields the protein CASSPEGRGSYTQYF.

The chain recombines TRBV4-3 with TRBJ1-1; a possible D gene is TRBD1 (6 bases). The germline gives CDR1 LGHNA, CDR2 YSLEER. V lost 1 base and J lost 6, with 15 bases in between. This CDR3 spans 15 amino acids. The CDR3 nucleotides are TGCGCCAGCAGCCAAGTGTGGCAGGGGAGCTCTGAAGCTTTCTTT. It specifies CASSQVWQGSSEAFF.

The chain carries TRBV28 and TRBJ1-2; a weak D match, TRBD1 (5 bases). Trimming removed 5 bases at V and 0 bases at J, with 16 bases between. Germline CDR1 MDHEN, CDR2 SYDVKM. This CDR3 contains 16 residues. This CDR3 is CASSDGTGAANYGYTF. CDR3 DNA: TGTGCCAGCAGTGATGGGACTGGAGCAGCTAACTATGGCTACACCTTC.

This chain links TRBV9 with TRBJ2-3, with 8 bases fitting TRBD2. The CDR3 is 15 residues long. Losses at the gene ends were 3 bases for V and 4 bases for J; bases not matched to a gene: 7. Germline lookup yields CDR1 SGDLS and CDR2 YYNGEE. CDR3 nucleotide sequence: TGTGCCAGCAGCGCCAGCGGGAGTAGCTCAGATACGCAGTATTTT. Translating gives CASSASGSSSDTQYF.

This chain joins TRBV13 and TRBJ1-1; the match to TRBD1 covers 7 bases. With 5 bases clipped from V and 0 bases from J, the junction kept 6 bases outside the gene matches. Germline V lookup: CDR1 PRHDT, CDR2 FYEKMQ (reference sequence). CDR3 length: 15 amino acids. Here the CDR3 reads CASSAGDSLNTEAFF. CDR3 in DNA: TGTGCCAGCAGCGCTGGGGACAGCCTGAACACTGAAGCTTTCTTT.

The chain recombines TRBV11-2 with TRBJ1-1, with D possibly being TRBD1 (5 bases). V was clipped by 5 bases and J by 3 bases, with 10 bases between them. This CDR3 is 13 amino acids long. Germline-derived CDR1 and CDR2 are SGHAT and FQNNGV. The CDR3 protein is CASSEAGYTEAFF. CDR3 sequence (DNA): TGTGCCAGCAGCGAGGCAGGGTACACTGAAGCTTTCTTT.

The chain joins TRBV9 to TRBJ2-3, with TRBD1 matching 9 bases. This CDR3 contains 17 residues. V dropped 0 bases and J dropped 2; count of bases not matched to a gene: 7. In germline, CDR1 is SGDLS, CDR2 YYNGEE. CDR3 coding DNA: TGTGCCAGCAGCGTAGTTACTGGGACAGGGACCACAGATACGCAGTATTTT. It codes for CASSVVTGTGTTDTQYF. The whole variable domain, remainder taken from reference TRBV9 and TRBJ2-3, is DSGVTQTPKHLITATGQRVTLRCSPRSGDLSVYWYQQSLDQGLQFLIQYYNGEERAKGNILERFSAQQFPDLHSELNLSSLELGDSALYFCASSVVTGTGTTDTQYFGPGTRLTVL.